The text below deals with one T cell receptor (beta chain). No antigen is known for it. This entry belongs to a study of blood T cells in healthy people across ages. Study-wide context: Using template switching, researchers captured about one barcoded beta molecule for each two T cells. Study-level findings and limits: Whereas aged donors had fewer naive CD4+ cells, long-lived donors had more of them and higher diversity. Since the PBMCs were unsorted, naive and antigen-experienced cells could not be conclusively compared.

Sample-barcoded 5' priming and a J-beta primer mix drove a second PCR of roughly 7 to 11 cycles. Researchers report that a template-switch adaptor with 12 random nucleotides tagged each cDNA molecule. TCRdb analysed the 5' RACE reads with MiXCR anew, one entry per CDR3 protein. The top ten hold approximately 15% of the sample, which has about 590,000 distinct CDR3 sequences, approximately 30% seen once. The V and J ends lost 7 bases and 6 bases respectively, with 8 bases between them. CDR1 and CDR2 (germline): MDHEN, SYDVKM. This CDR3 has 11 amino acids. This clonotype was obtained from a woman over 75 in good health. The rearrangement links TRBV28 to TRBJ2-3; D call uncertain. Sequencing was done on a sample of blood. CDR3 residues: CASTEGDTQYF. The CDR3 DNA reads TGTGCCAGCACCGAAGGGGATACGCAGTATTTT.